This TCR beta chain was profiled in a study of T-cell memory formation after mild COVID-19. General observations from the study: There was no confirmation that second-wave clones peaking on day 37 were SARS-CoV-2 specific.

Barcoded TCR alpha and TCR beta cDNA libraries with UMIs came from 5'RACE using constant-segment primers. In TCRdb, the 5' RACE reads were re-called with MiXCR into one record per CDR3 protein. Here the sample spans fewer than 110,000 distinct CDR3 sequences, under 15% being singletons. Germline V CDR1 and CDR2: SGHRS, YFSETQ. This CDR3 is 14 amino acids long. V was pared by 0 bases and J by 10 bases, with 16 bases between. Points on this clonotype: Its matching antigen is unknown.

Sample: PBMCs or a T cell subset sorted from them (not recorded which). The chain employs TRBV5-1 and TRBJ1-1; D might be TRBD1 (5 bases). The TCR sequence derives from a man younger than 35 who had mild COVID-19 (a few samples of this study predate the infection). Cell type and time point are not known. CDR3 sequence reads: CASSLGGEGHGAFF. In nucleotides, the CDR3 is TGCGCCAGCAGCTTGGGAGGGGAAGGGCATGGAGCTTTCTTT.